The clone carrying this T cell receptor (beta chain) was seen a few times. The antigen remains unidentified. One heparinised blood draw, averaging roughly 120 mL, came from each donor. The source of the sample is a study of beta chain features in type 1 diabetes. Looking at the study overall: Healthy donors and patients showed comparable age, gender and cell yields. Study results and caveats: Moderate yet significant TCRB CDR3 shortening was seen in Type 1 diabetes patients in all four CD4+ subsets.

This CDR3 region has 16 residues. CDR1 and CDR2 from the germline V gene are SGHVS and FQNEAQ. Deletions cut 5 bases from V and 0 bases from J, with 16 bases between. Expressed TCRB transcripts were sequenced after all isolated RNA was converted to cDNA. TCRdb keeps only in-frame clones here, not all; method: immunoSEQ multiplex PCR. The sample consists of a few hundred thousand clones, 9.6% of them appearing once. Input material: central memory CD4+ T cells from blood. The source is a man aged 25-45 years with type 1 diabetes. This chain connects TRBV7-8 to TRBJ1-2; no clear D. CDR3 coding DNA: TGTGCCAGCAGCCCCAGACGCGACTTCACTAACTATGGCTACACCTTC. Protein sequence: CASSPRRDFTNYGYTF.